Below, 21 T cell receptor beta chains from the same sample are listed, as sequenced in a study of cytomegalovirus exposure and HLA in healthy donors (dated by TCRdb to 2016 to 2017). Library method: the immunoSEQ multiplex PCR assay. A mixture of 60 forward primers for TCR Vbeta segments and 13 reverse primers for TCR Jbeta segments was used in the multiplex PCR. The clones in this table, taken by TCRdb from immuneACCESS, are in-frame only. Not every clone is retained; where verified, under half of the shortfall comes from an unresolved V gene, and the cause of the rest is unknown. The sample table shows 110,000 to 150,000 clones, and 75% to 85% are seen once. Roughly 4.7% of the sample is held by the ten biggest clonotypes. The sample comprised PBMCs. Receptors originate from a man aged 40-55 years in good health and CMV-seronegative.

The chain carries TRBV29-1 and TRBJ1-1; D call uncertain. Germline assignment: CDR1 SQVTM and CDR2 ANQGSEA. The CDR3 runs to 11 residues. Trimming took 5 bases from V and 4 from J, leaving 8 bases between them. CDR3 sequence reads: CSVFLVTEAFF. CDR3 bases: TGCAGCGTTTTCCTTGTCACTGAAGCTTTCTTT.

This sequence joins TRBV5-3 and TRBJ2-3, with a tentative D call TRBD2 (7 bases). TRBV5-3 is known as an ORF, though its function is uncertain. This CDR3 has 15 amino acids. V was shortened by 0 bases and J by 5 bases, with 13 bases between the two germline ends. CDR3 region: CARSLAYGGRDTQYF. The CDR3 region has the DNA TGTGCCAGAAGCTTGGCTTACGGGGGGCGAGATACGCAGTATTTT.

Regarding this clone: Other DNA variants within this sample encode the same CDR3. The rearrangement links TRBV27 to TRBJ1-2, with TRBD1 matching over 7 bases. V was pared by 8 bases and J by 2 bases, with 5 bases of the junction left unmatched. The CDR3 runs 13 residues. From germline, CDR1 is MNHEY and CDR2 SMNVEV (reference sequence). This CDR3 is CASQRTGNYGYTF. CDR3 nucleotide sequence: TGTGCCAGCCAGAGGACAGGAAACTATGGCTACACCTTC.

The CDR3 nucleotides read TGTGCCAGCAGTGAAGGTCTGGGACAGGGGAATGAAAAACTGTTTTTT. Protein product: CASSEGLGQGNEKLFF. V gene TRBV6-1 combines with J gene TRBJ1-4; TRBD1 aligns across 10 bases. The J segment lost 5 bases and the V segment lost 1 base, leaving 4 bases of the junction unmatched. Looked up from germline, CDR1 is MNHNS and CDR2 is SASEGT. This CDR3 contains 16 residues.

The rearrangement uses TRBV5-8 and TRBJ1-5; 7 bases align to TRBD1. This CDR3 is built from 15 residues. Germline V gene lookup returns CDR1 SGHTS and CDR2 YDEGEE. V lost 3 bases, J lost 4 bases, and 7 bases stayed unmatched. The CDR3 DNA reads TGTGCCAGCAGCTGGGGACAGTCTTGGAATCAGCCCCAGCATTTT. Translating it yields CASSWGQSWNQPQHF.

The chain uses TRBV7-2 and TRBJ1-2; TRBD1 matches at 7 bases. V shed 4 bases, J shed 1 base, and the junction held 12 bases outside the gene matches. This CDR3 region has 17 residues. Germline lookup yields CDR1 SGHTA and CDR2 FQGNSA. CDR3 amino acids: CASSWDPGQTFNYGYTF. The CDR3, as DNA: TGTGCCAGCAGCTGGGATCCGGGACAGACATTTAACTATGGCTACACCTTC. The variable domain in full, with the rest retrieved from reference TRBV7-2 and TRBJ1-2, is GAGVSQSPSNKVTEKGKDVELRCDPISGHTALYWYRQSLGQGLEFLIYFQGNSAPDKSGLPSDRFSAERTGGSVSTLTIQRTQQEDSAVYLCASSWDPGQTFNYGYTFGSGTRLTVV.

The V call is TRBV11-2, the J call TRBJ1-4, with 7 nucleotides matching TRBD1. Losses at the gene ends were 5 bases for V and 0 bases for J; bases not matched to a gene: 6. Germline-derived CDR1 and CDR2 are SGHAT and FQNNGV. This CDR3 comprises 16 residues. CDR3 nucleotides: TGTGCCAGCAGCCTCGGACAGGTTGCAACTAATGAAAAACTGTTTTTT. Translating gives CASSLGQVATNEKLFF.

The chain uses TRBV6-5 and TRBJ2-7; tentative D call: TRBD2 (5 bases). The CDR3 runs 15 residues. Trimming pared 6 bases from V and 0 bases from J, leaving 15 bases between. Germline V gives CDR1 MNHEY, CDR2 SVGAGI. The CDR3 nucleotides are TGTGCCAGCAGCCCCGGAGGTGGAGGCTCCTACGAGCAGTACTTC. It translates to CASSPGGGGSYEQYF.

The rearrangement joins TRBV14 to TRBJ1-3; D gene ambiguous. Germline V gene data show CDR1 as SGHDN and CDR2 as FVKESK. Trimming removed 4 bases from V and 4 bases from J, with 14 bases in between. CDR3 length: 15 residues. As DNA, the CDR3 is TGTGCCAGCAGCCCTCAATCCGGGGTAGGAAACACCATATATTTT. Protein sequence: CASSPQSGVGNTIYF.

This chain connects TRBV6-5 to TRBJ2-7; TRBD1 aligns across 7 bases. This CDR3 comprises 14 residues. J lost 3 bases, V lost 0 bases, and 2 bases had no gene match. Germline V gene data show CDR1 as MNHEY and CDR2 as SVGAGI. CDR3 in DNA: TGTGCCAGCAGTTACTCGAGGACAGGCTACGAGCAGTACTTC. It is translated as CASSYSRTGYEQYF.

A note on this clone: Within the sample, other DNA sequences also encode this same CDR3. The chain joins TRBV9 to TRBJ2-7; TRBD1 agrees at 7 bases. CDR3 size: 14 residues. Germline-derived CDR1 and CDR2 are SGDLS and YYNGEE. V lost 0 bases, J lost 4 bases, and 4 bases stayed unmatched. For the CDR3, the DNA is TGTGCCAGCAGCGTAGGACAGGGAGCTTACGAGCAGTACTTC. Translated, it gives CASSVGQGAYEQYF.

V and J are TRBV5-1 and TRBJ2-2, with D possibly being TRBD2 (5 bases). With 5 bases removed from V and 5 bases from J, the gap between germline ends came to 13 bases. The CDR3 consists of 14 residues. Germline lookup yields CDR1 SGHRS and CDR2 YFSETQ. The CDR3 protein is CASSLFPGTGELFF. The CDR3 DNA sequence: TGCGCCAGCAGTTTGTTTCCGGGGACCGGGGAGCTGTTTTTT.

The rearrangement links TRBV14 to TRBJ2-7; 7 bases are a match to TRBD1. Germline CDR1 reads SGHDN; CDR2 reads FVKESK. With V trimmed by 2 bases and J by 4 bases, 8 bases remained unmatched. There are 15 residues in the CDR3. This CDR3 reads CASSQFTGVRYEQYF. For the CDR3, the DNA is TGTGCCAGCAGCCAATTTACAGGGGTGAGGTACGAGCAGTACTTC. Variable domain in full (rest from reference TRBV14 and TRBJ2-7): EAGVTQFPSHSVIEKGQTVTLRCDPISGHDNLYWYRRVMGKEIKFLLHFVKESKQDESGMPNNRFLAERTGGTYSTLKVQPAELEDSGVYFCASSQFTGVRYEQYFGPGTRLTVT.

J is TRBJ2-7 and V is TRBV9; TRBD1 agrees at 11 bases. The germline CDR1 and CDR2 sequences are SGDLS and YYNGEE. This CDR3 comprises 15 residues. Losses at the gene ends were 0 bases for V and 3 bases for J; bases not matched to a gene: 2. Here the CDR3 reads CASSVGGQGGYEQYF. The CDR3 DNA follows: TGTGCCAGCAGCGTAGGGGGACAGGGGGGCTACGAGCAGTACTTC.

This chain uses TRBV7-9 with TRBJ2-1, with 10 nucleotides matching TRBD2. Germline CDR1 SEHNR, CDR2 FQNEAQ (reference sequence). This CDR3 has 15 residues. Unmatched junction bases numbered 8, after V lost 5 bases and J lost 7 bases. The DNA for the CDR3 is TGTGCCAGCAGCCGGAGCGGGGGGGCCGGGAATGAGCAGTTCTTC. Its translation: CASSRSGGAGNEQFF.

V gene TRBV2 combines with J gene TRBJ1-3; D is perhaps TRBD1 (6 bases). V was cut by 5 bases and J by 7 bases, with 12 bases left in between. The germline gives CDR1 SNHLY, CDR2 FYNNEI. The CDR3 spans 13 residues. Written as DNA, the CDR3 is TGTGCCAGCAGTAGGACACAGGGTAACACCATATATTTT. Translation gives CASSRTQGNTIYF.

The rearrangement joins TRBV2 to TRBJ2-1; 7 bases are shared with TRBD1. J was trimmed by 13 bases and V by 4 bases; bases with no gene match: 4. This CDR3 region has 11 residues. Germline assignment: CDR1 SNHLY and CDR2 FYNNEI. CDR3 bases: TGTGCCAGCAGTGTCCACAGGGGACAGTTCTTC. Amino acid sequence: CASSVHRGQFF.

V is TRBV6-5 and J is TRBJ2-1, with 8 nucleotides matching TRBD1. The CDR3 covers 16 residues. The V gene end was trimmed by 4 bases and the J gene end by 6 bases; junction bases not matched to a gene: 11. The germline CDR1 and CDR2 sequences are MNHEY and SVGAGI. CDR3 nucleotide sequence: TGTGCCAGCAGTTCCATAGACAGGGGAATTAGCAATGAGCAGTTCTTC. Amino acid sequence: CASSSIDRGISNEQFF.

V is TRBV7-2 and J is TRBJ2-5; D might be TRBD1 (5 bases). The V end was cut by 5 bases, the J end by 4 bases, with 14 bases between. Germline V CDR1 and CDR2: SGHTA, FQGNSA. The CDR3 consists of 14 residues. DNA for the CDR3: TGTGCCAGCAGCCCCCAGCAGGGATCAGAGACCCAGTACTTC. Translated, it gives CASSPQQGSETQYF.

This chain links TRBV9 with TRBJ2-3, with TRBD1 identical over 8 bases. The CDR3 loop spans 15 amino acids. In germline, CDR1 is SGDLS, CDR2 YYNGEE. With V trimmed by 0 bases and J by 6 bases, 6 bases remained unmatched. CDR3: CASSVEAGGMDTQYF. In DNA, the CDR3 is TGTGCCAGCAGCGTAGAGGCAGGGGGCATGGATACGCAGTATTTT.

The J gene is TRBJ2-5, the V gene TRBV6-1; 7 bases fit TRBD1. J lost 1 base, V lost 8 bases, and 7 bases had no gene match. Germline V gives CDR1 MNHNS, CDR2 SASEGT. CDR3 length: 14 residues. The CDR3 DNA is TGTGCCAGCGTGGCCCGGGACAGCCAAGAGACCCAGTACTTC. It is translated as CASVARDSQETQYF.